One T cell receptor beta chain is described in this entry. There is no known antigen for this receptor. No base qualities exist here, and no much larger clone lies one base off it. This specimen comes from a study of response to subunit inactivated influenza vaccine (dated 2018 in TCRdb). In terms of the full investigation: To follow how T cells responded to a trivalent subunit inactivated influenza vaccine, the researchers relied on deep quantitative profiling of the T cell receptor repertoire.

Overall results and qualifications from the work: It was suggested by the authors that each seasonal influenza vaccination may recruit only a limited number of new T cells.

The trim is 4 bases for V and 6 bases for J, with a gap of 15 bases between the germline ends. The germline V gene sets CDR1 to MNHEY and CDR2 to SVGAGI. From the cysteine through the phenylalanine, the CDR3 covers 15 amino acids. Solely the CDR3 DNA is kept, with 45 bases framed from the first base. Library method: RT-PCR. Sequencing was carried out with an Illumina HiSeq 2500. Through fastp at Q25 and MiXCR, TCRdb rebuilt clones from the public reads, retaining in-frame beta chains. Each entry merges the rows of one CDR3 protein and shows their most common DNA and genes. This sample lists approximately 680,000 distinct CDR3 sequences; about a sixth were detected once. The ten largest clones represent around a tenth of the sample.

The sequence derives from a man in his fifties or sixties who received an inactivated influenza vaccine. Donor details come from another sample of the same person, matched by shared clones. The chain is encoded by TRBV6-5 joined to TRBJ2-2, with a weak D call of TRBD2 (7 bases match). The starting material was PBMCs from blood, obtained approximately 13 days after vaccination. The DNA reads TGTGCCAGCAGTTTAGGGGGAGGGATACCCGGGGAGCTGTTTTTT. Its protein reads: CASSLGGGIPGELFF.